Following are 16 T cell receptor beta chains from one sample sequenced in a study of sequential checkpoint blockade in melanoma. Treatment reported: randomized to nivolumab then ipilimumab (arm A) or the reverse (arm B). Here immunoSEQ multiplex PCR was the method, and the copy in TCRdb shows in-frame clones only, minus some. The repertoire holds thousands of clones, with about three quarters as singletons. Sequencing was performed on CD8+ T cells sorted from blood (inferred from file names), taken from a patient given nivolumab and ipilimumab in sequence. These receptors all come from a human donor with melanoma.

This clone was detected once. Additional DNA sequences in this sample encode the identical CDR3. V is TRBV5-1 and J is TRBJ1-1; 8 positions agree with TRBD1. The junction had 13 bases not matched to a gene; V was cut back by 4 bases and J by 11 bases. This CDR3 is built from 14 residues. Germline CDR1 SGHRS, CDR2 YFSETQ. For the CDR3, the DNA is TGCGCCAGCAGCCAGGCAGGGGGCGCATCCGAGGCTTTCTTT. This gives the protein CASSQAGGASEAFF.

The chain carries TRBV4-2 and TRBJ2-4; possible D gene TRBD2, 6 bases. The CDR3 sequence is 19 residues long. The ends were cut back, 1 base at V and 5 bases at J, with 24 bases in the middle. Germline values: CDR1 LGHNA, CDR2 YNFKEQ. In DNA, the CDR3 is TGTGCCAGCAGCCAAGTAGGGATTTCGGGGGACCAAAGCCAAAACATTCAGTACTTC. Translation gives CASSQVGISGDQSQNIQYF.

This chain connects TRBV7-6 to TRBJ2-7, with 15 bases that match TRBD2. Trimming removed 4 bases from V and 0 bases from J; junction bases left unmatched: 7. There are 18 residues in the CDR3. Germline values: CDR1 SGHVS, CDR2 FNYEAQ. The CDR3 DNA reads as TGTGCCAGCAGCTCCGGGACTAGCGGGGGGTTTAGCTCCTACGAGCAGTACTTC. This sequence encodes CASSSGTSGGFSSYEQYF. Based on the CDR3 plus reference TRBV7-6 and TRBJ2-7, the full variable domain is GAGVSQSPRYKVTKRGQDVALRCDPISGHVSLYWYRQALGQGPEFLTYFNYEAQQDKSGLPNDRFSAERPEGSISTLTIQRTEQRDSAMYRCASSSGTSGGFSSYEQYFGPGTRLTVT.

V gene TRBV19 combines with J gene TRBJ1-4; no definite D call. V lost 3 bases to trimming and J lost 6 bases, with 14 bases between them. The CDR3 totals 15 residues. Germline lookup yields CDR1 LNHDA and CDR2 SQIVND (reference sequence). The chain's CDR3 is CASSMGPGWYEKLFF. Written as DNA, the CDR3 is TGTGCCAGTAGTATGGGTCCGGGTTGGTATGAAAAACTGTTTTTT.

V usage is TRBV4-1 and J usage is TRBJ1-1, with 8 positions matching TRBD1. Germline assignment: CDR1 MGHRA and CDR2 YSYEKL. Trimming cost V 1 base and J 6 bases; bases outside gene matches: 10. CDR3 length equals 16 residues. Here the CDR3 reads CASSQGTGTRRPEAFF. For the CDR3, the DNA is TGCGCCAGCAGCCAAGGGACAGGGACGCGGCGACCTGAAGCTTTCTTT.

The V and J genes are TRBV7-8 and TRBJ2-3; D is possibly TRBD1 (5 bases). The V and J ends lost 2 bases and 4 bases respectively, with 10 bases between them. CDR1 is SGHVS, CDR2 FQNEAQ, per germline. This CDR3 contains 14 residues. Here the CDR3 reads CASSLQGNADTQYF. DNA of the CDR3: TGTGCCAGCAGCTTACAGGGTAACGCAGATACGCAGTATTTT.

The chain combines TRBV7-9 with TRBJ1-5, with 9 bases aligning to TRBD1. V lost 5 bases and J lost 1; bases outside the gene matches: 3. Germline values: CDR1 SEHNR, CDR2 FQNEAQ (reference sequence). The length of the CDR3 is 15 residues. CDR3 DNA sequence: TGTGCCAGCAGCCAGGGACAGGGCAGCAATCAGCCCCAGCATTTT. Its protein is CASSQGQGSNQPQHF.

A note on this clone: A read error may account for a junction end that differs from germline. The V and J genes are TRBV19 and TRBJ2-3; possibly TRBD1 for D (5 bases). Germline V gene lookup returns CDR1 LNHDA and CDR2 SQIVND (reference sequence). CDR3 length: 17 residues. In nucleotides, the CDR3 is TGTGCCAGTGGTATATTGACAGCCGGTGGGTACACAGATACGCAGTATTTT. Translated: CASGILTAGGYTDTQYF.

This clone was observed a few times. V is TRBV5-6 and J is TRBJ2-4; 11 nucleotides line up with TRBD2. The length of the CDR3 is 14 residues. The J segment lost 5 bases and the V segment lost 2 bases, leaving 0 bases of the junction unmatched. From germline, CDR1 is SGHDT and CDR2 YYEEEE. CDR3 loop: CASSFSGGENIQYF. CDR3 coding DNA: TGTGCCAGCAGCTTTAGCGGGGGGGAAAACATTCAGTACTTC.

The V call is TRBV5-1, the J call TRBJ1-3; 11 bases agree with TRBD1. Germline values: CDR1 SGHRS, CDR2 YFSETQ. Trimming at V came to 4 bases and at J to 3 bases, leaving 3 bases not matched to a gene. CDR3 length: 15 residues. CDR3: CASSQDRGLGNTIYF. CDR3 bases: TGCGCCAGCAGCCAGGACAGGGGGCTTGGAAACACCATATATTTT.

The chain carries TRBV27 and TRBJ2-5, with 8 bases aligning to TRBD1. Matching the DNA end better, TRBJ2-7 makes the J call doubtful. This CDR3 comprises 14 residues. Germline V CDR1 and CDR2: MNHEY, SMNVEV (reference sequence). The CDR3 is CASSFLDRGHEQYF. CDR3 DNA: TGTGCCAGCAGTTTTCTCGACAGGGGACACGAGCAGTACTTC.

This clone showed up just a few times. J is TRBJ1-3 and V is TRBV7-8; D not certain. There are 16 residues in the CDR3. Germline V gene sequence: CDR1 SGHVS, CDR2 FQNEAQ. Trimming shortened V by 2 bases and J by 4 bases, and 15 bases separated the two germline ends. The CDR3 here is CASSLTQVIGGNTIYF. Here the CDR3 DNA reads TGTGCCAGCAGCTTAACCCAGGTGATAGGAGGAAACACCATATATTTT. Full variable domain (missing parts from reference TRBV7-8 and TRBJ1-3): GAGVSQSPRYKVAKRGQDVALRCDPISGHVSLFWYQQALGQGPEFLTYFQNEAQLDKSGLPSDRFFAERPEGSVSTLKIQRTQQEDSAVYLCASSLTQVIGGNTIYFGEGSWLTVV.

The rearrangement links TRBV6-5 to TRBJ1-1, with D unclear. The V gene's germline CDR1 is MNHEY and CDR2 SVGAGI. Trimming shortened V by 5 bases and J by 1 base, and 14 bases separated the two germline ends. There are 15 residues in the CDR3. CDR3 DNA: TGTGCCAGCAGTGCCAACGGGTTTGGGAACACTGAAGCTTTCTTT. Amino acid sequence: CASSANGFGNTEAFF.

This clone was seen a single time. The chain has TRBV29-1 and TRBJ2-7, with a tentative D call TRBD1 (6 bases). Trimming cost V 6 bases and J 6 bases, with 18 bases left between them. The CDR3 length is 13 residues. Germline-derived CDR1 and CDR2 are SQVTM and ANQGSEA. Here the CDR3 reads CSVPRGQILEQYF. The CDR3 DNA sequence: TGCAGCGTCCCCAGGGGTCAAATCCTCGAGCAGTACTTC.

The chain uses TRBV19 and TRBJ2-7, with D tentatively TRBD2 (7 bases). V gave up 6 bases and J gave up 2 bases, with 20 bases separating them. This CDR3 region has 16 residues. Germline lookup yields CDR1 LNHDA and CDR2 SQIVND (reference sequence). The CDR3 coding sequence is TGTGCCAGTAGCTGGGGGGGCTTCGGGGGAGCCTACGAGCAGTACTTC. Its translation: CASSWGGFGGAYEQYF.

This clone was detected once. The J gene is TRBJ1-2, the V gene TRBV10-3; D may be TRBD1 (5 bases). Trimming removed 7 bases from V and 2 bases from J, with 11 bases in between. This CDR3 has 13 residues. CDR1 is ENHRY and CDR2 is SYGVKD in the germline V gene. The CDR3 DNA follows: TGTGCCATCATGGGACTCAGGAACTATGGCTACACCTTC. Translation gives CAIMGLRNYGYTF.